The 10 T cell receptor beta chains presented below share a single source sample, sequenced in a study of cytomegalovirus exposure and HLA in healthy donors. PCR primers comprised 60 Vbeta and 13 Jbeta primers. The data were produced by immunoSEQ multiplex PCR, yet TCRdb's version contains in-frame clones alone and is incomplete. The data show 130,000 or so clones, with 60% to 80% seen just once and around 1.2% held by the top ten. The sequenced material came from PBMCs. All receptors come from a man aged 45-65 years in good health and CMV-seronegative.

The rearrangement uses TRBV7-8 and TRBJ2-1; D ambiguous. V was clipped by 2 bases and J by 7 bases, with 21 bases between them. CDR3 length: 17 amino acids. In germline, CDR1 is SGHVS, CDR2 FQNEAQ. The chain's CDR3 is CASSLFSYGATPNEQFF. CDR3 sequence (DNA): TGTGCCAGCAGCTTATTTTCTTACGGAGCGACTCCGAATGAGCAGTTCTTC.

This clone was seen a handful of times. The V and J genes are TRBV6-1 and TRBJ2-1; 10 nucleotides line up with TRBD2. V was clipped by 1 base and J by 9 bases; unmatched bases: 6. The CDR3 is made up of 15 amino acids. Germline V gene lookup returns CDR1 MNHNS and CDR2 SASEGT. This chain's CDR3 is CASSEGTSGKGEQFF. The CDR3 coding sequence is TGTGCCAGCAGTGAAGGGACTAGCGGAAAGGGTGAGCAGTTCTTC.

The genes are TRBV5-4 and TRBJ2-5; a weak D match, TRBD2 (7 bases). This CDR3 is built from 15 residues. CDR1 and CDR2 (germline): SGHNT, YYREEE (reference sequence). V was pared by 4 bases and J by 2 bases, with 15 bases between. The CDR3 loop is CASSPGGGFQETQYF. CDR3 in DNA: TGTGCCAGCAGCCCGGGGGGCGGATTTCAAGAGACCCAGTACTTC. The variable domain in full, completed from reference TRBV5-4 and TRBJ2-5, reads ETGVTQSPTHLIKTRGQQVTLRCSSQSGHNTVSWYQQALGQGPQFIFQYYREEENGRGNFPPRFSGLQFPNYSSELNVNALELDDSALYLCASSPGGGFQETQYFGPGTRLLVL.

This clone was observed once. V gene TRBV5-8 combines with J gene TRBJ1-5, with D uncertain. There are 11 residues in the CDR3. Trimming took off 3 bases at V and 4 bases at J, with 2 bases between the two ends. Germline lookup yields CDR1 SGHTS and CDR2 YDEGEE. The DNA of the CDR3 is TGTGCCAGCAGCTCGAATCAGCCCCAGCATTTT. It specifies CASSSNQPQHF. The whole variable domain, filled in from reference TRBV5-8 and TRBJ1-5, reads EAGVTQSPTHLIKTRGQQATLRCSPISGHTSVYWYQQALGLGLQFLLWYDEGEERNRGNFPPRFSGRQFPNYSSELNVNALELEDSALYLCASSSNQPQHFGDGTRLSIL.

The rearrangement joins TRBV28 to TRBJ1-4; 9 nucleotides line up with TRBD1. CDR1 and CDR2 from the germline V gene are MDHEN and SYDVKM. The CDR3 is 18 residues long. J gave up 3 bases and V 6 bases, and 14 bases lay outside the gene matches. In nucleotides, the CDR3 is TGTGCCAGCAGCCTCCCGGGACAGGGATTGGGAGCTAATGAAAAACTGTTTTTT. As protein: CASSLPGQGLGANEKLFF.

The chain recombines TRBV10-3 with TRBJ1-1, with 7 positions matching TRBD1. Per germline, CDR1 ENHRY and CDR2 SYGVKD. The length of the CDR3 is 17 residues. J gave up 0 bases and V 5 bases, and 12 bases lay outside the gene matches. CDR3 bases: TGTGCCATCAGTCGACAGGGAAGAAGAGGAATGAACACTGAAGCTTTCTTT. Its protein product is CAISRQGRRGMNTEAFF.

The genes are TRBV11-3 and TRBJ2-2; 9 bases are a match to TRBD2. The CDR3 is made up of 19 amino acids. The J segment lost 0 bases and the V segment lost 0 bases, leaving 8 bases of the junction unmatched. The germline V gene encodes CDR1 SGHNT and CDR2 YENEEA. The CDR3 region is CASSLESREGRSNTGELFF. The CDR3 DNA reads TGTGCCAGCAGCTTAGAATCGCGGGAGGGCCGTTCGAACACCGGGGAGCTGTTTTTT.

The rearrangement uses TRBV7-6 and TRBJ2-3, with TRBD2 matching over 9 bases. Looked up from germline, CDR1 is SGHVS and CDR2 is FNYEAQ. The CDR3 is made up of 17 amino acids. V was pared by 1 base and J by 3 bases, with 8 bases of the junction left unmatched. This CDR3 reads CASSLGASGIGTDTQYF. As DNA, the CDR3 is TGTGCCAGCAGCTTAGGGGCTAGCGGGATTGGGACAGATACGCAGTATTTT.

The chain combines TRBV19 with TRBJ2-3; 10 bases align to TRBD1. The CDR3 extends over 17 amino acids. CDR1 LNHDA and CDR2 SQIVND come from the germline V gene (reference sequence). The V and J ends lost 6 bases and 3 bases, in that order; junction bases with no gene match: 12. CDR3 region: CASRKLIGDRGTDTQYF. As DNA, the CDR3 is TGTGCCAGTAGAAAACTGATTGGGGACAGGGGTACAGATACGCAGTATTTT.

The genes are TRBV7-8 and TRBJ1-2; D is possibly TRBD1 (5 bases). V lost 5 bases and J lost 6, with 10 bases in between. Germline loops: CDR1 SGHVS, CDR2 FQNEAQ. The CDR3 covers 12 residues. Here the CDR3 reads CASSAEGDGYTF. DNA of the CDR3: TGTGCCAGCAGCGCCGAAGGGGATGGCTACACCTTC.